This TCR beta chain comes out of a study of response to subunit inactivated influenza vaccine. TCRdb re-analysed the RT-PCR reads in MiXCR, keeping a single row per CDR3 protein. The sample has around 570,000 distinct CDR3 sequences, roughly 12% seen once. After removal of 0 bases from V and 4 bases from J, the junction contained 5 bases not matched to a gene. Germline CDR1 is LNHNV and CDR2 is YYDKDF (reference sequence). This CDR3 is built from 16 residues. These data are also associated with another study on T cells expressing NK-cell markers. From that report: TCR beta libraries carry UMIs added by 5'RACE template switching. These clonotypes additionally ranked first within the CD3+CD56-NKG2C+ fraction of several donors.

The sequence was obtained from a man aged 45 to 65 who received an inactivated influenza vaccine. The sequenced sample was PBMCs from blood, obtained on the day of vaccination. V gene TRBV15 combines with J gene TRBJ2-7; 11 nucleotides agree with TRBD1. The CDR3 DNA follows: TGTGCCACCAGCAGAGATCTAGGGACAGGGGGTTACGAGCAGTACTTC. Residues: CATSRDLGTGGYEQYF.